This entry describes one T cell receptor (beta chain). The entry originates in a study of blood T cell repertoires in COVID-19. The overall study: Samples came from the United States, Italy and Spain, spanning acute and convalescent COVID-19. T cells, B-cell-depleted T cells, or PBMCs supplied cDNA or gDNA.

The germline V gene encodes CDR1 SGDLS and CDR2 YYNGEE. This CDR3 spans 14 amino acids. V lost 7 bases and J 4 bases, leaving 15 bases between the germline ends. Study processing details: Amplification of reference gene primers provided the estimated nucleated cell counts. Measured with immunoSEQ multiplex PCR; TCRdb has only the in-frame clones, and not every one. V, J and clone size derive from that table, while D and trimming were established from the DNA sequence. The table records about 68,000 clones, approximately 89% of them present only once. The specimen was peripheral blood. The V gene is TRBV9, the J gene TRBJ1-3, with a weak D call TRBD1 (6 bases). This TCR was recovered from a man in his fifties or sixties with active COVID-19. CDR3: CASGYRDDGNTIYF. In DNA form, the CDR3 reads TGTGCCAGCGGCTACAGGGACGACGGAAACACCATATATTTT.